The TCR beta chain under discussion was sequenced for a study of blood T cell repertoires in COVID-19. Study summary: COVID-19 samples collected from the United States, Italy and Spain covered acute and convalescent phases. PBMCs, B-cell-depleted T cells, or T cells provided the cDNA or gDNA that made up the material.

V dropped 4 bases and J dropped 4 bases, with 10 bases sitting between them. This CDR3 comprises 13 residues. Per germline, CDR1 SGHDN and CDR2 FVKESK. Original data processing: Using reference gene primer amplification, nucleated cell counts were estimated. Only in-frame clones appear in the TCRdb table, and some are missing; sequencing was by immunoSEQ multiplex PCR. V and J calls and clone size come straight from that table; D and trimming were deduced from the DNA. The table has 100,000 to 120,000 clones, approximately 83% seen once. This receptor was identified in a woman aged 65 to 85 with acute or convalescent COVID-19. The source material was peripheral blood. The chain joins TRBV14 to TRBJ2-5, with D perhaps matching TRBD2 (5 bases). The CDR3 DNA is TGTGCCAGCAGCCTCTTCGGGGTAGAGACCCAGTACTTC. This gives the protein CASSLFGVETQYF.